The 28 T cell receptor beta chains given below trace back to one sample, sequenced in a study of T cells in localized non-small cell lung cancer. The data were produced by immunoSEQ multiplex PCR, yet TCRdb's version contains in-frame clones alone and is incomplete. The data show about 130,000 clones, roughly nine tenths seen once. The sample in question was peripheral blood, obtained before any cancer treatment. All receptors derive from a female donor at least 60 years old with stage I lung adenocarcinoma.

In this sample, this clone turned up a few times. DNA for the CDR3: TGTGCCAGCAGTGACTCGGTCGGGGCCGGGGCCAACGTCCTGACTTTC. It is translated as CASSDSVGAGANVLTF. The rearrangement uses TRBV6-4 and TRBJ2-6; the D gene could be TRBD1 or TRBD2 (5 bases each). Per germline, CDR1 MRHNA and CDR2 SNTAGT. The CDR3 length is 16 residues. V shed 0 bases and J shed 4 bases, with 10 bases lying between them.

This clone appeared a single time. The V and J genes are TRBV28 and TRBJ1-5, with 7 bases fitting TRBD1. The CDR3 extends over 16 amino acids. From germline, CDR1 is MDHEN and CDR2 SYDVKM. The J segment lost 2 bases and the V segment lost 5 bases, leaving 9 bases of the junction unmatched. The CDR3 nucleotides read TGTGCCAGCAGTCCACAGGGGCCCCAGGGCAATCAGCCCCAGCATTTT. Translation: CASSPQGPQGNQPQHF.

The CDR3: CASRSLYEQYF. The CDR3 DNA reads as TGTGCCAGCAGGAGTCTCTACGAGCAGTACTTC. The rearrangement links TRBV6-1 to TRBJ2-7, with D unclear. Germline V gives CDR1 MNHNS, CDR2 SASEGT. The germline V and J ends were trimmed by 6 bases and 3 bases, with 6 bases remaining between them. This CDR3 comprises 11 residues.

This chain connects TRBV27 to TRBJ2-1, with 7 positions matching TRBD2. Losses at the gene ends were 6 bases for V and 11 bases for J; bases not matched to a gene: 13. The CDR3 is made up of 14 amino acids. Germline V gene sequence: CDR1 MNHEY, CDR2 SMNVEV (reference sequence). The CDR3 loop is CASRGRAGVGQQFF. CDR3 sequence (DNA): TGTGCCAGCAGGGGCCGCGCGGGGGTTGGTCAGCAGTTCTTC.

The chain couples TRBV7-3 to TRBJ2-7; TRBD1 might be the D (9 bases). CDR1 is SGHTA and CDR2 is FQGTGA in the germline V gene. Trimming cost V 5 bases and J 2 bases, with 16 bases left between them. This CDR3 contains 15 residues. This chain's CDR3 is CASSPGGTGTYEQYF. CDR3 nucleotide sequence: TGTGCCAGCAGCCCGGGGGGGACAGGGACCTACGAGCAGTACTTC.

The rearrangement links TRBV2 to TRBJ1-3, with D unresolved. The V end lost 7 bases, the J end lost 3 bases, and 4 bases lay between the germline ends. CDR3 length equals 11 residues. The germline V gene encodes CDR1 SNHLY and CDR2 FYNNEI. CDR3 sequence reads: CASNLGNTIYF. Written as DNA, the CDR3 is TGTGCCAGCAATCTTGGAAACACCATATATTTT.

This rearrangement joins TRBV28 to TRBJ1-5; TRBD1 is a possible D gene (6 bases). Germline V lookup: CDR1 MDHEN, CDR2 SYDVKM. The V end lost 2 bases, the J end lost 4 bases, and 12 bases lay between the germline ends. The CDR3 runs to 15 residues. The CDR3 region has the DNA TGTGCCAGCAGTTTACTGGGGGCGACGAATCAGCCCCAGCATTTT. It specifies CASSLLGATNQPQHF.

The chain is built from TRBV10-2 and TRBJ1-5; 11 positions agree with TRBD1. Germline trimming cut 3 bases from V and 5 bases from J; bases unmatched to any gene: 6. Germline CDR1 reads WSHSY; CDR2 reads SAAADI. The CDR3 is made up of 16 amino acids. The CDR3 sequence: CASSDLGTGGYQPQHF. The CDR3 coding sequence is TGCGCCAGCAGTGATTTGGGGACAGGGGGTTATCAGCCCCAGCATTTT.

The chain uses TRBV19 and TRBJ2-7; D is unclear. Trimming took off 3 bases at V and 0 bases at J, with 12 bases between the two ends. The germline V gene has CDR1 LNHDA and CDR2 SQIVND (reference sequence). This CDR3 has 15 amino acids. CDR3 in DNA: TGTGCCAGTAGTATCTCCAGCAGAAGCTCCTACGAGCAGTACTTC. The encoded protein is CASSISSRSSYEQYF. Filled out from reference TRBV19 and TRBJ2-7, the complete variable domain reads DGGITQSPKYLFRKEGQNVTLSCEQNLNHDAMYWYRQDPGQGLRLIYYSQIVNDFQKGDIAEGYSVSREKKESFPLTVTSAQKNPTAFYLCASSISSRSSYEQYFGPGTRLTVT.

The J gene is TRBJ1-2, the V gene TRBV25-1; tentative D call: TRBD1 (6 bases). The CDR3 has 15 amino acids. Trimming pared 1 base from V and 8 bases from J, leaving 17 bases between. The germline V gene has CDR1 MGHDK and CDR2 SYGVNS. DNA for the CDR3: TGTGCCAGCAGTGAATCAATCCCTCCAGGGGTCGGCTACACCTTC. Translating it yields CASSESIPPGVGYTF.

V is TRBV7-6 and J is TRBJ2-1; 12 bases match TRBD2. Germline values: CDR1 SGHVS, CDR2 FNYEAQ. With 1 base clipped from V and 9 bases from J, the junction kept 4 bases outside the gene matches. The length of the CDR3 is 15 residues. CDR3 region: CASSLGLAGEGEQFF. CDR3 DNA sequence: TGTGCCAGCAGCTTAGGACTAGCGGGAGAGGGTGAGCAGTTCTTC.

The gene calls are TRBV7-9 and TRBJ2-3; a weak D match, TRBD2 (6 bases). CDR3 length equals 14 residues. Germline CDR1 and CDR2: SEHNR and FQNEAQ (reference sequence). The V gene lost 1 base and the J gene lost 8 bases, with 13 bases spanning the gap. This CDR3 is CASSLEDSGSTQYF. The CDR3 nucleotides read TGTGCCAGCAGCTTAGAAGATAGCGGCAGTACGCAGTATTTT.

The gene calls are TRBV7-2 and TRBJ2-3; a weak D match, TRBD2 (6 bases). Trimming cost V 4 bases and J 8 bases, with 19 bases left between them. The CDR3 is 15 amino acids. In germline, CDR1 is SGHTA, CDR2 FQGNSA. CDR3: CASSSGLPQAGTQYF. As DNA, the CDR3 is TGTGCCAGCAGCTCGGGACTTCCTCAGGCGGGTACGCAGTATTTT.

V usage is TRBV2 and J usage is TRBJ1-5; D call uncertain. Germline V gene sequence: CDR1 SNHLY, CDR2 FYNNEI. This CDR3 has 14 residues. Trimming shortened V by 3 bases and J by 1 base, and 7 bases separated the two germline ends. The CDR3 bases are TGTGCCAGCAGTGAGGTGGAAAGCAATCAGCCCCAGCATTTT. The encoded protein is CASSEVESNQPQHF. The whole variable domain, filled in from reference TRBV2 and TRBJ1-5, reads EPEVTQTPSHQVTQMGQEVILRCVPISNHLYFYWYRQILGQKVEFLVSFYNNEISEKSEIFDDQFSVERPDGSNFTLKIRSTKLEDSAMYFCASSEVESNQPQHFGDGTRLSIL.

This clone came up once. V gene TRBV5-5 combines with J gene TRBJ2-7; D is possibly TRBD2 (6 bases). The CDR3 spans 15 residues. CDR1 is SGHKS and CDR2 is YYEKEE in the germline V gene (reference sequence). Trimming took 1 base from V and 4 from J, leaving 15 bases between them. CDR3 nucleotide sequence: TGTGCCAGCAGCTTGACAGTAGCGGATACGTACGAGCAGTACTTC. Amino acid sequence: CASSLTVADTYEQYF.

The chain joins TRBV10-1 to TRBJ2-2, with TRBD1 identical over 7 bases. This CDR3 contains 20 residues. The germline V gene has CDR1 WNHNN and CDR2 SYGVQD (reference sequence). The V gene end was trimmed by 1 base and the J gene end by 4 bases; junction bases not matched to a gene: 18. The CDR3 is CASSEFPPGQLRDFTGELFF. The DNA for the CDR3 is TGCGCCAGCAGTGAGTTCCCTCCGGGACAGCTCAGGGATTTCACCGGGGAGCTGTTTTTT.

The CDR3 region has the DNA TGTGCCAGCAGCCAAAACCTACCGAGCACAGATACGCAGTATTTT. Its translation is CASSQNLPSTDTQYF. The chain carries TRBV14 and TRBJ2-3; D unresolved. The germline V and J ends were trimmed by 2 bases and 0 bases, with 9 bases remaining between them. Per germline, CDR1 SGHDN and CDR2 FVKESK. This CDR3 spans 15 amino acids.

The chain combines TRBV10-2 with TRBJ2-7; D possibly corresponds to TRBD2 (5 bases). Trimming shortened V by 3 bases and J by 1 base, and 19 bases separated the two germline ends. The CDR3 loop spans 17 amino acids. Germline CDR1 WSHSY, CDR2 SAAADI. CDR3 sequence: CASSDLGARGGSYEQYF. CDR3 DNA sequence: TGCGCCAGCAGTGACCTGGGAGCTAGAGGTGGATCCTACGAGCAGTACTTC.

V usage is TRBV2 and J usage is TRBJ1-5; no definite D call. V was clipped by 3 bases and J by 4 bases, with 13 bases between them. The CDR3 contains 15 residues. CDR1 is SNHLY and CDR2 is FYNNEI in the germline V gene. The CDR3 coding sequence is TGTGCCAGCAGTGAGTTAATTGGAGGAAATCAGCCCCAGCATTTT. Its translation: CASSELIGGNQPQHF.

This chain connects TRBV27 to TRBJ2-1, with a weak D call TRBD2 (6 bases). The V gene's germline CDR1 is MNHEY and CDR2 SMNVEV (reference sequence). V was cut by 6 bases and J by 6 bases, with 15 bases left in between. This CDR3 has 14 amino acids. DNA for the CDR3: TGTGCCAGCAGGGGGGGAGCCCTAATCAATGAGCAGTTCTTC. This encodes CASRGGALINEQFF.

This clone was recorded once. J is TRBJ2-6 and V is TRBV30; D is unresolved. Germline lookup yields CDR1 GTSNPN and CDR2 SVGIG (reference sequence). The CDR3 contains 14 residues. V gave up 3 bases and J gave up 1 base, with 7 bases separating them. CDR3 coding DNA: TGTGCCTGGAGCCTAGGTTCTGGGGCCAACGTCCTGACTTTC. Its protein is CAWSLGSGANVLTF.

The V gene is TRBV5-1, the J gene TRBJ2-1; 9 nucleotides line up with TRBD2. The CDR3 spans 15 residues. V was pared by 2 bases and J by 5 bases, with 5 bases of the junction left unmatched. Germline V CDR1 and CDR2: SGHRS, YFSETQ. CDR3 coding DNA: TGCGCCAGCAGCTTTAGGAGACTAGCGGACAATGAGCAGTTCTTC. Protein sequence: CASSFRRLADNEQFF.

The V gene is TRBV5-1, the J gene TRBJ1-3; 7 bases are a match to TRBD1. The CDR3 totals 16 residues. Germline CDR1 reads SGHRS; CDR2 reads YFSETQ. J lost 0 bases, V lost 2 bases, and 5 bases had no gene match. In DNA, the CDR3 is TGCGCCAGCAGCTTACAGGGGCAAGACTCTGGAAACACCATATATTTT. Its translation is CASSLQGQDSGNTIYF.

Regarding this clone: Within the sample, other DNA sequences also encode this same CDR3. This chain uses TRBV9 with TRBJ2-7, with TRBD2 matching 8 bases. The CDR3 is 15 amino acids. V shed 2 bases, J shed 3 bases, and the junction held 7 bases outside the gene matches. Germline CDR1 SGDLS, CDR2 YYNGEE. CDR3 sequence (DNA): TGTGCCAGCAGCGTCGGCCTAGCGGGCAACTACGAGCAGTACTTC. Amino acid sequence: CASSVGLAGNYEQYF.

This clone has a handful of counts. The chain combines TRBV7-8 with TRBJ1-2; no clear D gene. The CDR3 is 13 residues long. In germline, CDR1 is SGHVS, CDR2 FQNEAQ. Trimming cost V 3 bases and J 3 bases, with 8 bases left between them. The CDR3 nucleotides read TGTGCCAGCAGCTTGGCTCCAGACTATGGCTACACCTTC. Its translation: CASSLAPDYGYTF.

J is TRBJ2-7 and V is TRBV28; no definite D call. Looked up from germline, CDR1 is MDHEN and CDR2 is SYDVKM. This CDR3 has 14 amino acids. V was clipped by 7 bases and J by 7 bases, with 20 bases between them. The CDR3 protein is CASTIGRQPREQYF. CDR3 in DNA: TGTGCCAGCACGATCGGACGCCAACCAAGAGAGCAGTACTTC.

This chain joins TRBV9 and TRBJ1-1; D is perhaps TRBD1 (6 bases). With 4 bases removed from V and 10 bases from J, the gap between germline ends came to 17 bases. Per the germline V gene, CDR1 is SGDLS and CDR2 is YYNGEE. There are 13 residues in the CDR3. The CDR3 DNA is TGTGCCAGCAGCCCAGTGGGGGGGCCGGGAGCTTTCTTT. Protein product: CASSPVGGPGAFF.

This chain links TRBV5-1 with TRBJ1-1; D remains unclear. Per the germline V gene, CDR1 is SGHRS and CDR2 is YFSETQ. This CDR3 is 13 amino acids long. V was clipped by 5 bases and J by 0 bases, with 8 bases between them. CDR3 DNA: TGCGCCAGCAGGAGAGGGTTGAACACTGAAGCTTTCTTT. This sequence encodes CASRRGLNTEAFF.